These 21 T cell receptor beta chains were sequenced from one sample in a study of blood T cells in healthy people across ages. For the second PCR, which ran for roughly 7 to 11 cycles, a sample-barcoded 5' primer and a J-beta primer mix were used. TCRdb recomputed calls from the 5' RACE reads with MiXCR, one row per CDR3 protein. The table has some 1 million distinct CDR3 sequences, 40% to 55% seen once; the top ten hold under 20%. Sequenced material: blood. The receptors stem from a woman aged 60-75 years in good health.

DNA for the CDR3: TGTGCCAGCAGCTTAGTTGGCCAGGACCAAGAGACCCAGTACTTC. Its protein is CASSLVGQDQETQYF. The chain employs TRBV7-9 and TRBJ2-5; D is unclear. The CDR3 length is 15 residues. Germline lookup yields CDR1 SEHNR and CDR2 FQNEAQ (reference sequence). V gave up 1 base and J gave up 0 bases, with 9 bases separating them.

About this clonotype: Relative to the germline gene, one junction end is altered; a read error may explain this. The chain employs TRBV6-5 and TRBJ2-3; 8 bases are shared with TRBD1. Looked up from germline, CDR1 is MNHEY and CDR2 is SVGAGI. There are 14 residues in the CDR3. CDR3 DNA: TGTGCCAGCAGAGGGACAGGACGCACAGATACGCGGTATTTT. Protein: CASRGTGRTDTRYF.

The V gene is TRBV5-1, the J gene TRBJ2-3; 9 bases are a match to TRBD2. The V gene end was trimmed by 5 bases and the J gene end by 5 bases; junction bases not matched to a gene: 9. Germline loops: CDR1 SGHRS, CDR2 YFSETQ. CDR3 size: 15 residues. The CDR3: CASSLAGASGDTQYF. CDR3 in DNA: TGCGCCAGCAGTTTAGCGGGAGCATCGGGAGATACGCAGTATTTT.

The rearrangement uses TRBV20-1 and TRBJ2-1, with 9 nucleotides matching TRBD2. The V gene end was trimmed by 6 bases and the J gene end by 0 bases; junction bases not matched to a gene: 9. Germline V gene lookup returns CDR1 DFQATT and CDR2 SNEGSKA (reference sequence). The CDR3 runs to 16 residues. The CDR3 sequence is CSAPSGTAISYNEQFF. CDR3 DNA: TGCAGTGCCCCTAGCGGGACAGCCATCTCCTACAATGAGCAGTTCTTC.

The chain employs TRBV7-2 and TRBJ2-3; D ambiguous. CDR1 and CDR2 from the germline V gene are SGHTA and FQGNSA. V was trimmed by 5 bases and J by 5 bases, leaving 11 bases between them. This CDR3 spans 13 amino acids. DNA of the CDR3: TGTGCCAGCAGCCCCACACCTGGAGATACGCAGTATTTT. Translating gives CASSPTPGDTQYF.

The chain is built from TRBV4-2 and TRBJ1-1; no clear D gene. The CDR3 is 17 amino acids. Trimming took 0 bases from V and 3 from J, leaving 17 bases between them. The V gene's germline CDR1 is LGHNA and CDR2 YNFKEQ. Written as DNA, the CDR3 is TGTGCCAGCAGCCAAGAAGCGGCACTCCGCGGGGACACTGAAGCTTTCTTT. Its protein is CASSQEAALRGDTEAFF.

This clonotype was observed a few times. This chain connects TRBV12-3 or TRBV12-4 to TRBJ2-3; 7 nucleotides line up with TRBD1. V shed 6 bases and J 4 bases; nucleotides not matched to a gene: 13. The CDR3 contains 16 residues. The CDR3 protein is CASRPTRQGNSDTQYF. CDR3 nucleotide sequence: TGTGCCAGCAGGCCCACACGACAGGGTAATTCAGATACGCAGTATTTT.

This clonotype has only a few counts. The V gene is TRBV3-1, the J gene TRBJ2-3; the match to TRBD2 covers 7 bases. CDR3 length: 15 residues. CDR1 is LGHDT, CDR2 YNNKEL, per germline (reference sequence). The V gene end was trimmed by 2 bases and the J gene end by 3 bases; junction bases not matched to a gene: 5. CDR3 in amino acids: CASSQRLASTDTQYF. The CDR3, as DNA: TGTGCCAGCAGCCAAAGACTAGCATCTACAGATACGCAGTATTTT.

The chain couples TRBV5-6 to TRBJ1-2; a weak D match, TRBD1 (6 bases). The CDR3 is 15 amino acids. Trimming removed 0 bases from V and 4 bases from J, with 13 bases in between. Germline CDR1 SGHDT, CDR2 YYEEEE. The CDR3 region is CASSLGTGTTYGYTF. CDR3 nucleotide sequence: TGTGCCAGCAGCTTGGGCACAGGGACTACCTATGGCTACACCTTC.

Only a few counts were recorded for this clonotype. V gene TRBV10-3 combines with J gene TRBJ2-7, with TRBD2 identical over 7 bases. Germline loops: CDR1 ENHRY, CDR2 SYGVKD. The CDR3 covers 13 residues. V shed 8 bases, J shed 2 bases, and the junction held 6 bases outside the gene matches. CDR3 residues: CAIPAGPPYEQYF. The CDR3 DNA reads TGTGCCATCCCAGCGGGACCACCCTACGAGCAGTACTTC.

This rearrangement joins TRBV5-6 to TRBJ2-1, with a tentative D call TRBD1 (6 bases). This CDR3 has 12 amino acids. The germline gives CDR1 SGHDT, CDR2 YYEEEE. Trimming shortened V by 3 bases and J by 8 bases, and 9 bases separated the two germline ends. The CDR3 protein is CASSWDNDEQFF. CDR3 sequence (DNA): TGTGCCAGCAGCTGGGACAACGATGAGCAGTTCTTC.

CDR3 sequence reads: CASSARLTGAGNTIYF. CDR3 nucleotide sequence: TGTGCCAGCAGCGCAAGGCTGACAGGGGCTGGAAACACCATATATTTT. The chain recombines TRBV14 with TRBJ1-3; 8 positions agree with TRBD1. This CDR3 region has 16 residues. The germline gives CDR1 SGHDN, CDR2 FVKESK. Unmatched junction bases numbered 8, after V lost 5 bases and J lost 2 bases. The whole variable domain, filled in from reference TRBV14 and TRBJ1-3, reads EAGVTQFPSHSVIEKGQTVTLRCDPISGHDNLYWYRRVMGKEIKFLLHFVKESKQDESGMPNNRFLAERTGGTYSTLKVQPAELEDSGVYFCASSARLTGAGNTIYFGEGSWLTVV.

This clonotype was seen repeatedly, ten times or more. V usage is TRBV9 and J usage is TRBJ2-5; no definite D call. Trimming took 4 bases from V and 1 from J, leaving 11 bases between them. Germline V lookup: CDR1 SGDLS, CDR2 YYNGEE. The CDR3 length is 14 residues. The CDR3: CASSSPEFQETQYF. In DNA, the CDR3 is TGTGCCAGCAGCAGTCCGGAGTTCCAAGAGACCCAGTACTTC.

This rearrangement joins TRBV15 to TRBJ2-3; D not certain. The CDR3 totals 13 residues. Trimming shortened V by 0 bases and J by 6 bases, and 7 bases separated the two germline ends. Germline loops: CDR1 LNHNV, CDR2 YYDKDF (reference sequence). The CDR3 region is CATSRDDGDTQYF. The CDR3 coding sequence is TGTGCCACCAGCAGAGATGACGGGGATACGCAGTATTTT.

This clonotype has just a few counts. The J gene is TRBJ2-4, the V gene TRBV27; 7 nucleotides agree with TRBD1. CDR3 length: 14 amino acids. Germline assignment: CDR1 MNHEY and CDR2 SMNVEV (reference sequence). V lost 5 bases and J lost 6; bases outside the gene matches: 7. This CDR3 is CASSPGTVRNIQYF. The CDR3 coding sequence is TGTGCCAGCAGTCCCGGGACAGTTCGAAACATTCAGTACTTC.

The chain links TRBV7-6 to TRBJ1-5; D ambiguous. CDR1 is SGHVS, CDR2 FNYEAQ, per germline. This CDR3 has 13 residues. Between the trimmed V and J ends, which lost 6 bases and 3 bases, there was a span of 9 bases. The CDR3 sequence is CASSNADNQPQHF. Written as DNA, the CDR3 is TGTGCCAGCAGTAACGCCGACAATCAGCCCCAGCATTTT.

The J gene is TRBJ2-3, the V gene TRBV27; 9 bases agree with TRBD2. V was pared by 6 bases and J by 4 bases, with 11 bases of the junction left unmatched. Germline values: CDR1 MNHEY, CDR2 SMNVEV (reference sequence). The CDR3 is 16 residues long. CDR3 in amino acids: CASSFFAGGKADTQYF. The CDR3 bases are TGTGCCAGCAGCTTCTTTGCGGGAGGGAAGGCAGATACGCAGTATTTT.

The chain has TRBV10-3 and TRBJ2-7, with 7 nucleotides matching TRBD2. The junction had 29 bases not matched to a gene; V was cut back by 6 bases and J by 3 bases. There are 21 residues in the CDR3. Germline V gene sequence: CDR1 ENHRY, CDR2 SYGVKD. This CDR3 reads CAISGHYRDYSLNRKNYEQYF. The DNA for the CDR3 is TGTGCCATCAGCGGACACTACCGGGACTACTCCCTCAACCGAAAAAACTACGAGCAGTACTTC.

The chain recombines TRBV5-1 with TRBJ2-1; 13 bases line up with TRBD2. The length of the CDR3 is 16 residues. Germline CDR1 and CDR2: SGHRS and YFSETQ. V trimming: 2 bases; J trimming: 5 bases; junction bases outside the gene matches: 4. CDR3 amino acids: CASSFGLAGADNEQFF. CDR3 in DNA: TGCGCCAGCAGCTTCGGACTAGCGGGAGCCGACAATGAGCAGTTCTTC.

This chain connects TRBV28 to TRBJ2-1; 9 positions match TRBD1. The V and J ends lost 6 bases and 7 bases, in that order; junction bases with no gene match: 7. The CDR3 is 14 amino acids. Germline V lookup: CDR1 MDHEN, CDR2 SYDVKM. The CDR3 protein is CASRPGGTGNEQFF. The CDR3 DNA reads as TGTGCCAGCAGGCCCGGGGGGACAGGGAATGAGCAGTTCTTC.

This clonotype occurred once. J is TRBJ2-5 and V is TRBV27, with D possibly matching TRBD2 (6 bases). The CDR3 has 13 residues. Trimming shortened V by 6 bases and J by 11 bases, and 19 bases separated the two germline ends. The germline V gene encodes CDR1 MNHEY and CDR2 SMNVEV (reference sequence). The CDR3 nucleotides are TGTGCCAGCAGGGTCCGGAGGGCGGGAAGTCAGTACTTC. This gives the protein CASRVRRAGSQYF.